This is a list of T cell receptor beta chains from one sample in a study of brain T cells in children with intractable seizures. The protocol was immunoSEQ multiplex PCR, while the TCRdb copy is restricted to in-frame clones and leaves out a portion. The repertoire consists of about 41,000 clones, with 75% to 95% occurring once and the leading ten covering around 5.9%. The material was peripheral blood, obtained at surgery. These receptors were taken from a girl aged 2 to 9 with tuberous sclerosis and intractable seizures. CDR3s include the opening cysteine and the closing phenylalanine or tryptophan. D genes are given only for firm matches. For some rows the clone size is stated as once, few or many, or as a class when expanded; others skip it.

d_call	j_call	v_call	clone_size	cdr3_aa	cdr3_nt
NA	TRBJ2-3	TRBV29-1	NA	CSVEAGLTDTQYF	TGCAGCGTTGAGGCAGGGCTCACAGATACGCAGTATTTT
NA	TRBJ2-6	TRBV27	NA	CASSSDSSGANVLTF	TGTGCCAGCAGTTCGGACAGCTCTGGGGCCAACGTCCTGACTTTC
NA	TRBJ2-3	TRBV4-1	NA	CASSYVDIADTDTQYF	TGCGCCAGCAGCTACGTAGATATAGCGGACACAGATACGCAGTATTTT
NA	TRBJ1-2	TRBV7-3	NA	CASSRGPPTNYGYTF	TGTGCCAGCAGCCGCGGGCCCCCAACTAACTATGGCTACACCTTC
NA	TRBJ1-4	TRBV6-1	NA	CASSDPAATNEKLFF	TGTGCCAGCAGTGATCCAGCTGCAACTAATGAAAAACTGTTTTTT
NA	TRBJ2-1	TRBV5-1	once	CASSSLFYNEQFF	TGCGCCAGCAGCAGCCTTTTTTACAATGAGCAGTTCTTC
TRBD1	TRBJ1-4	TRBV9	NA	CASSVEGQGAQKLFF	TGTGCCAGCAGCGTAGAGGGACAGGGGGCTCAAAAACTGTTTTTT
NA	TRBJ2-3	TRBV5-4	NA	CASSLDPGGTQYF	TGTGCCAGCAGCTTGGATCCCGGTGGGACGCAGTATTTT
TRBD1	TRBJ1-4	TRBV5-5	NA	CASSPVAGTGGRNEKLFF	TGTGCCAGCAGCCCCGTGGCGGGGACAGGGGGCAGAAATGAAAAACTGTTTTTT
TRBD2	TRBJ2-1	TRBV4-2	once	CASSQDASGGYNEQFF	TGTGCCAGCAGCCAAGATGCTAGCGGGGGATACAATGAGCAGTTCTTC
NA	TRBJ1-5	TRBV2	few	CASSLQGNQPQHF	TGTGCCAGCAGCCTACAGGGCAATCAGCCCCAGCATTTT
TRBD1	TRBJ1-4	TRBV5-6	NA	CASSGTGTGEKLFF	TGTGCCAGCAGCGGGACAGGGACGGGTGAAAAACTGTTTTTT
NA	TRBJ1-2	TRBV4-1	NA	CASSQGGTYGYTF	TGCGCCAGCAGCCAAGGTGGAACTTATGGCTACACCTTC
NA	TRBJ2-7	TRBV27	NA	CASSLIGQAYEQYF	TGTGCCAGCAGTTTAATAGGGCAGGCCTACGAGCAGTACTTC
TRBD1	TRBJ1-2	TRBV10-2	NA	CASSETGGNGYTF	TGCGCCAGCAGTGAAACAGGGGGCAATGGCTACACCTTC
NA	TRBJ2-7	TRBV2	NA	CASQEVSSYEQYF	TGTGCCAGCCAGGAGGTTTCCTCCTACGAGCAGTACTTC
TRBD1	TRBJ1-5	TRBV27	NA	CASSLSARTGGYQPQHF	TGTGCCAGCAGTTTATCGGCCCGGACAGGAGGTTATCAGCCCCAGCATTTT
NA	TRBJ1-2	TRBV2	NA	CASSPTSDGYTF	TGTGCCAGCAGTCCAACTAGCGATGGCTACACCTTC
NA	TRBJ2-7	TRBV30	NA	CAWIRTWDEQYF	TGTGCCTGGATTAGAACTTGGGACGAGCAGTACTTC
TRBD2	TRBJ2-5	TRBV10-2	NA	CASSTGTSLETQYF	TGCGCCAGCAGTACCGGGACTAGCTTAGAGACCCAGTACTTC
TRBD2	TRBJ2-1	TRBV24-1	NA	CATETRGNYNEQFF	TGTGCCACCGAGACGCGGGGGAATTACAATGAGCAGTTCTTC
TRBD1	TRBJ1-1	TRBV24-1	once	CATSESGTGEITEAFF	TGTGCCACCAGTGAGTCCGGGACAGGGGAAATCACTGAAGCTTTCTTT
NA	TRBJ2-7	TRBV30	few	CAWSVLGGAPYEQYF	TGTGCCTGGAGTGTACTTGGCGGGGCACCCTACGAGCAGTACTTC
NA	TRBJ1-1	TRBV30	once	CAWMYQNEAFF	TGTGCCTGGATGTATCAGAATGAAGCTTTCTTT
NA	TRBJ1-3	TRBV18	NA	CASSPKRGGKNTIYF	TGTGCCAGCTCACCAAAACGCGGGGGGAAAAACACCATATATTTT
TRBD1	TRBJ2-1	TRBV19	few	CASSIGNRGYYNEQFF	TGTGCCAGTAGTATAGGGAACAGGGGATACTACAATGAGCAGTTCTTC
NA	TRBJ1-2	TRBV24-1	NA	CATSDGSFDRGYGYTF	TGTGCCACCAGTGATGGATCTTTCGACCGTGGGTATGGCTACACCTTC
NA	TRBJ1-1	TRBV18	NA	CASSPDRYTEAFF	TGTGCCAGCTCACCCGACCGATACACTGAAGCTTTCTTT
NA	TRBJ1-5	TRBV4-1	few	CASSPGGGWPQHF	TGCGCCAGCAGCCCGGGCGGGGGGTGGCCCCAGCATTTT
NA	TRBJ2-1	TRBV24-1	NA	CATSDNSYEQFF	TGTGCCACCAGTGATAACTCCTATGAGCAGTTCTTC
NA	TRBJ1-5	TRBV6-1	NA	CASSGPHRAKNQPQHF	TGTGCCAGCAGTGGGCCCCACAGGGCGAAAAATCAGCCCCAGCATTTT
NA	TRBJ1-1	TRBV19	NA	CASSIGTAVTEAFF	TGTGCCAGTAGTATAGGGACAGCGGTCACTGAAGCTTTCTTT